This TCR beta chain was sequenced in a study of blood T cell repertoires in COVID-19. Study as a whole: Some COVID-19 samples were acute and others convalescent; all came from the United States, Italy and Spain. PBMCs, B-cell-depleted T cells, or T cells provided the cDNA or gDNA that made up the material.

Source study methods: Amplified reference gene primers provided the basis for estimating nucleated cell counts. Profiled with immunoSEQ multiplex PCR; TCRdb holds only in-frame clones, not every one. V, J and clone size derive from that table, while D and trimming were established from the DNA sequence. This sample has fewer than 250,000 clones, with nearly 85% found just once. Germline-derived CDR1 and CDR2 are SGHNT and YYREEE (reference sequence). The CDR3 runs to 14 residues. The V and J ends lost 5 bases and 1 base respectively, with 12 bases between them. Sequenced: peripheral blood. The chain is built from TRBV5-4 and TRBJ1-1; D remains ambiguous. This sequence was found in a human donor in a cohort sampled during active COVID-19. CDR3 coding DNA: TGTGCCAGCAGTTACTTCGCGCAGAACACTGAAGCTTTCTTT. It codes for CASSYFAQNTEAFF.